The rows below give T cell receptor beta chains drawn from one sample of a study of early T cells in non-severe SARS-CoV-2 infection. TCRdb analysed the 5' RACE reads with MiXCR anew, one entry per CDR3 protein. The sample yields tens of thousands of distinct CDR3 sequences, roughly 12% seen once. What was sequenced was whole blood. These receptors originate from an adult who was a healthcare worker with PCR-confirmed SARS-CoV-2 infection or an uninfected control (not recorded which). Both conserved end residues are part of each CDR3. Fields, in order: J gene, V gene, clone size, D gene, CDR3 protein, CDR3 DNA. D genes are given only for firm matches. Size is stated for part of the rows, as once, few or many counts, or as a class when the clone is expanded.

j_call: TRBJ1-2
v_call: TRBV6-1
clone_size: once
d_call: TRBD1
cdr3_aa: CASSEGTGRGSNYGYTF
cdr3_nt: TGTGCCAGCAGTGAAGGGACAGGGAGAGGGTCTAACTATGGCTACACCTTC

j_call: TRBJ1-2
v_call: TRBV28
clone_size: many
d_call: NA
cdr3_aa: CASRGGSKRPNYGYTF
cdr3_nt: TGTGCCAGCAGAGGAGGCTCCAAGCGCCCTAACTATGGCTACACCTTC

j_call: TRBJ2-7
v_call: TRBV20-1
clone_size: few
d_call: TRBD2
cdr3_aa: CSANLLGGLSSYEQYF
cdr3_nt: TGCAGTGCCAATCTTCTCGGGGGGTTGAGCTCCTACGAGCAGTACTTC

j_call: TRBJ1-1
v_call: TRBV6-4
clone_size: many
d_call: NA
cdr3_aa: CASSQQAEDTEAFF
cdr3_nt: TGTGCCAGCAGTCAACAGGCTGAAGACACTGAAGCTTTCTTT

j_call: TRBJ2-1
v_call: TRBV11-2
clone_size: few
d_call: TRBD1
cdr3_aa: CASSLTGGSYNEQFF
cdr3_nt: TGTGCCAGCAGCCTTACAGGGGGATCCTACAATGAGCAGTTCTTC

j_call: TRBJ1-4
v_call: TRBV11-2
clone_size: NA
d_call: TRBD1
cdr3_aa: CASSLRGQDEKLFF
cdr3_nt: TGTGCCAGCAGCTTAAGGGGGCAGGATGAAAAACTGTTTTTT

j_call: TRBJ1-1
v_call: TRBV11-2
clone_size: few
d_call: NA
cdr3_aa: CASSFGPARGNTEAFF
cdr3_nt: TGTGCCAGCAGCTTCGGGCCCGCCAGGGGTAATACTGAAGCTTTCTTT

j_call: TRBJ1-6
v_call: TRBV4-3
clone_size: NA
d_call: NA
cdr3_aa: CASSQGIRAGSPLHF
cdr3_nt: TGCGCCAGCAGCCAAGGTATCAGGGCCGGCTCACCCCTCCACTTT

j_call: TRBJ1-2
v_call: TRBV12-3/TRBV12-4
clone_size: many
d_call: TRBD1
cdr3_aa: CASSRKVTGGTYGYTF
cdr3_nt: TGTGCCAGCAGTCGCAAAGTAACAGGGGGAACGTATGGCTACACCTTC

j_call: TRBJ2-7
v_call: TRBV9
clone_size: few
d_call: NA
cdr3_aa: CASSGQDYAQYF
cdr3_nt: TGTGCCAGCAGCGGCCAAGACTACGCGCAGTACTTC

j_call: TRBJ2-7
v_call: TRBV14
clone_size: few
d_call: NA
cdr3_aa: CASSQWGYEQYF
cdr3_nt: TGTGCCAGCAGCCAATGGGGTTACGAGCAGTACTTC

j_call: TRBJ2-3
v_call: TRBV3-1
clone_size: many
d_call: TRBD2
cdr3_aa: CASRLAGGPEDTQYF
cdr3_nt: TGTGCCAGCAGACTAGCGGGAGGGCCGGAAGATACGCAGTATTTT

j_call: TRBJ1-1
v_call: TRBV4-1
clone_size: few
d_call: NA
cdr3_aa: CASSQEGGRGNTEAFF
cdr3_nt: TGCGCCAGCAGCCAAGAGGGGGGTAGGGGGAACACTGAAGCTTTCTTT

j_call: TRBJ2-5
v_call: TRBV2
clone_size: NA
d_call: TRBD2
cdr3_aa: CASSVTGLAGPYQETQYF
cdr3_nt: TGTGCCAGCAGTGTTACGGGACTAGCGGGACCATACCAAGAGACCCAGTACTTC

j_call: TRBJ1-4
v_call: TRBV7-6
clone_size: NA
d_call: NA
cdr3_aa: CASSLEPATNEKLFF
cdr3_nt: TGTGCCAGCAGCTTAGAGCCGGCTACTAATGAAAAACTGTTTTTT

j_call: TRBJ2-3
v_call: TRBV4-3
clone_size: few
d_call: TRBD2
cdr3_aa: CASSQDLGSGGEADTQYF
cdr3_nt: TGCGCCAGCAGCCAAGATCTGGGTAGCGGGGGGGAGGCAGATACGCAGTATTTT

j_call: TRBJ1-2
v_call: TRBV5-1
clone_size: many
d_call: NA
cdr3_aa: CASSLNNDYGYTF
cdr3_nt: TGCGCCAGCAGCCTGAACAATGACTATGGCTACACCTTC

j_call: TRBJ2-2
v_call: TRBV7-8
clone_size: NA
d_call: NA
cdr3_aa: CASSLIMNTGELFF
cdr3_nt: TGTGCCAGCAGCTTAATCATGAACACCGGGGAGCTGTTTTTT

j_call: TRBJ2-5
v_call: TRBV12-3/TRBV12-4
clone_size: many
d_call: NA
cdr3_aa: CASSQTPGETQYF
cdr3_nt: TGTGCCAGCAGTCAGACACCGGGGGAGACCCAGTACTTC

j_call: TRBJ2-5
v_call: TRBV20-1
clone_size: many
d_call: TRBD2
cdr3_aa: CSAIMGGPKETQYF
cdr3_nt: TGCAGTGCGATTATGGGAGGGCCTAAAGAGACCCAGTACTTC